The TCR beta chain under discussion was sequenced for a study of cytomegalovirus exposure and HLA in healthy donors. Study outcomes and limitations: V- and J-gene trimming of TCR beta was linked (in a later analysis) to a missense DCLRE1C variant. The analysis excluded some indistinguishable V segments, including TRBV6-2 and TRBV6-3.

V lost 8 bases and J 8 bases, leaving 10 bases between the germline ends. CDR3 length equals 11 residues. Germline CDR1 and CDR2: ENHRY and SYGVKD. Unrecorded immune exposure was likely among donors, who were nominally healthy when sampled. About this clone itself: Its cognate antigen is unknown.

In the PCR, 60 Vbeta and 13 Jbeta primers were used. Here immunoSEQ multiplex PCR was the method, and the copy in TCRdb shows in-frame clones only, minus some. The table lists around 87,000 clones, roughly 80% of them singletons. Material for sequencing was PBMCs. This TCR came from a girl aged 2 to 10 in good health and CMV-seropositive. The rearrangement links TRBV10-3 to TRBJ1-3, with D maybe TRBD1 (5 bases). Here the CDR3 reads CAIELGDTIYF. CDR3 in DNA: TGTGCCATCGAATTAGGGGACACCATATATTTT.